This T cell receptor beta chain was observed in a study of patients and donors after allogeneic stem cell transplantation. Looked up from germline, CDR1 is SQVTM and CDR2 is ANQGSEA. This CDR3 spans 10 amino acids. The germline V and J ends were trimmed by 3 bases and 8 bases, with 8 bases remaining between them. From the RT-PCR reads, TCRdb called clonotypes with MiXCR, one entry per CDR3 protein. The table shows roughly 880,000 distinct CDR3 sequences, with around 17% occurring only once. The receptor comes from a human donor who was either an allogeneic HSCT recipient or a stem cell or donor lymphocyte infusion donor (not recorded which). It is not recorded whose cells these are; they may come from a transplant donor. The rearrangement links TRBV29-1 to TRBJ2-7; maybe TRBD1 (6 bases). Sequencing used blood, either unsorted or a sorted T cell fraction (not recorded which). The CDR3 here is CSVDQGKQYF. As DNA, the CDR3 is TGCAGCGTTGATCAGGGGAAGCAGTACTTC.